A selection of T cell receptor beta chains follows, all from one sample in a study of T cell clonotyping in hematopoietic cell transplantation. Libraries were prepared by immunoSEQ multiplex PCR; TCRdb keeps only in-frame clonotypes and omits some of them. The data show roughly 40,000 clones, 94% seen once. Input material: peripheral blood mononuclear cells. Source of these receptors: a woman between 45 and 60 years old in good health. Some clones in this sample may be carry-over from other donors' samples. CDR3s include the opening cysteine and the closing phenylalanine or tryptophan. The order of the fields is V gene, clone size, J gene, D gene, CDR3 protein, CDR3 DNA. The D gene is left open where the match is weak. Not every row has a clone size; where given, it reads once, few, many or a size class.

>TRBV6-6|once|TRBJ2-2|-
CASSYGNGAALFF
TGTGCCAGCAGTTACGGAAACGGGGCGGCGCTGTTTTTT
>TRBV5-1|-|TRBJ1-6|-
CASSPSTGDESPLHF
TGCGCCAGCAGCCCCTCTACCGGGGATGAATCACCCCTCCACTTT
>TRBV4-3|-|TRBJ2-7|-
CASSQVGQQSYEQYF
TGCGCCAGCAGCCAAGTTGGGCAGCAATCCTACGAGCAGTACTTC
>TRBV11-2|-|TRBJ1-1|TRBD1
CASSPTGGPLNTEAFF
TGTGCCAGCAGCCCCACAGGGGGGCCCTTGAACACTGAAGCTTTCTTT
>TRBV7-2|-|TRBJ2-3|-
CASSLDGTDTQYF
TGTGCCAGCAGCTTAGACGGAACAGATACGCAGTATTTT
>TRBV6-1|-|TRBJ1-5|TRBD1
CASSWTGILQPQHF
TGTGCCAGCAGTTGGACAGGGATTCTTCAGCCCCAGCATTTT
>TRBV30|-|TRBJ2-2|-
CAWRRGNTGELFF
TGTGCCTGGAGGAGGGGGAACACCGGGGAGCTGTTTTTT
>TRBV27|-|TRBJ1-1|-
CASSLTGMGNTEAFF
TGTGCCAGCAGTTTAACAGGGATGGGAAACACTGAAGCTTTCTTT
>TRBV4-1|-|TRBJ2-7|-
CASSQLKDYEQYF
TGCGCCAGCAGCCAATTGAAAGACTACGAGCAGTACTTC
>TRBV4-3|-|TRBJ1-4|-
CASSLLKGGTNEKLFF
TGCGCCAGCAGCCTTTTGAAGGGGGGAACTAATGAAAAACTGTTTTTT
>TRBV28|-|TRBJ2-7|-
CASSSWGQQYF
TGTGCCAGCAGTTCTTGGGGTCAGCAGTACTTC
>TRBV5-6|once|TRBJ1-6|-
CASSLSGSPLHF
TGTGCCAGCAGCTTATCTGGCTCACCCCTCCACTTT
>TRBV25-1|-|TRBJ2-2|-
CASMELGELFF
TGTGCCAGCATGGAATTGGGGGAGCTGTTTTTT
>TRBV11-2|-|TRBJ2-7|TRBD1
CASSPDIRDRASYEQYF
TGTGCCAGCAGTCCCGACATCCGGGACAGGGCATCCTACGAGCAGTACTTC
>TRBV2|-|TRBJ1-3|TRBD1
CASRADRDGNTIYF
TGTGCCAGCAGAGCTGACAGGGATGGAAACACCATATATTTT
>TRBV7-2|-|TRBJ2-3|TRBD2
CASSLAERGGLDTQYF
TGTGCCAGCAGTCTGGCTGAGCGGGGGGGGTTAGATACGCAGTATTTT
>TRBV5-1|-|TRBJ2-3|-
CASSLVTGEDTQYF
TGCGCCAGCAGCTTGGTGACAGGTGAGGATACGCAGTATTTT
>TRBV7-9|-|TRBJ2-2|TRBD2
CASSAGGRGFPGELFF
TGTGCCAGCAGCGCGGGGGGTCGTGGTTTTCCCGGGGAGCTGTTTTTT
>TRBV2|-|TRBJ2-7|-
CASSEGGIHEQYF
TGTGCCAGCAGTGAAGGGGGAATCCACGAGCAGTACTTC
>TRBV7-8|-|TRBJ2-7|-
CASSSLREQYF
TGTGCCAGCAGCTCTCTGCGCGAGCAGTACTTC
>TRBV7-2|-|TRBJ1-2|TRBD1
CASRSGQALGYTF
TGTGCCAGCAGGTCGGGACAGGCCCTCGGCTACACCTTC
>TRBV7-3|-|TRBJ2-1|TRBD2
CASSLRTSGGNEQFF
TGTGCCAGCAGCTTAAGGACTAGCGGGGGGAATGAGCAGTTCTTC
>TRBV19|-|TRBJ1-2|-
CASSLDNPLGYTF
TGTGCCAGTAGTCTGGACAACCCCCTCGGCTACACCTTC
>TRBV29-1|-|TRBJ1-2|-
CSVSGLRNGYTF
TGCAGCGTTTCAGGGCTTAGGAATGGCTACACCTTC
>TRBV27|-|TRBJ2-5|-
CASRWQGGSGETQYF
TGTGCCAGCAGGTGGCAAGGGGGGTCCGGCGAGACCCAGTACTTC
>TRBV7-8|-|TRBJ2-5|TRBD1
CASSVGQVQETQYF
TGTGCCAGCAGCGTTGGACAGGTCCAAGAGACCCAGTACTTC
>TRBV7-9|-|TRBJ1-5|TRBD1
CASSSNQGVNQPQHF
TGTGCCAGCAGCTCTAATCAGGGGGTTAATCAGCCCCAGCATTTT
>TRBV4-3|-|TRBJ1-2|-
CASSQAVSANYGYTF
TGCGCCAGCAGCCAAGCGGTTTCAGCTAACTATGGCTACACCTTC
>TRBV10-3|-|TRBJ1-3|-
CAIGDYSGNTIYF
TGTGCCATCGGGGACTACTCTGGAAACACCATATATTTT
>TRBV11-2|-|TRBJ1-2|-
CASSLDIGNYGYTF
TGTGCCAGCAGCTTAGATATAGGGAACTATGGCTACACCTTC
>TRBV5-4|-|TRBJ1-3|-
CASGSSEYSGNTIYF
TGTGCCAGCGGCTCCTCCGAGTATTCTGGAAACACCATATATTTT
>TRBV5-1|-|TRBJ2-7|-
CASKQGTSSYEQYF
TGCGCCAGCAAGCAGGGTACAAGCTCCTACGAGCAGTACTTC
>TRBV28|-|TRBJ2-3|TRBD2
CASRLAGGTGGTQYF
TGTGCCAGCAGGCTAGCGGGGGGGACCGGGGGTACGCAGTATTTT
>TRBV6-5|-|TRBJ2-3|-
CASRTRSTDTQYF
TGTGCCAGCAGGACACGGAGCACAGATACGCAGTATTTT
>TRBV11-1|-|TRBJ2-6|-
CASSFQISGANVLTF
TGTGCCAGCAGCTTTCAAATCTCTGGGGCCAACGTCCTGACTTTC